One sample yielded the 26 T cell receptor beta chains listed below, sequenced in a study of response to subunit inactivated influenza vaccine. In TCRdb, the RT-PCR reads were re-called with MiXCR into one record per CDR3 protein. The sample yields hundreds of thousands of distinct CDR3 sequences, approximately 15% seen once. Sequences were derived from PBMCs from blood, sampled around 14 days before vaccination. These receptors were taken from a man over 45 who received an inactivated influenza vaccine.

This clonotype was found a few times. The CDR3 loop is CASSISYEQYF. CDR3 nucleotide sequence: TGTGCCAGCAGTATTAGCTACGAGCAGTACTTC. J is TRBJ2-7 and V is TRBV2; D not certain. Germline values: CDR1 SNHLY, CDR2 FYNNEI. The CDR3 has 11 residues. Trimming shortened V by 5 bases and J by 3 bases, and 5 bases separated the two germline ends.

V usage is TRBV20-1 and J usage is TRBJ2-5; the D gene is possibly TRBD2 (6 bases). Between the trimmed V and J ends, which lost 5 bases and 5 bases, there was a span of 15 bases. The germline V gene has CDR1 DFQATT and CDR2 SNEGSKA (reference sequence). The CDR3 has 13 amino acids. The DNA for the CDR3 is TGCAGTGCTGCCGGACGGGGGAGGGAGACCCAGTACTTC. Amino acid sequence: CSAAGRGRETQYF.

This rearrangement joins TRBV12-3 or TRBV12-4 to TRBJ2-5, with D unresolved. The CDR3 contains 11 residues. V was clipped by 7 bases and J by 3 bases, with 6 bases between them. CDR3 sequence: CASTEKETQYF. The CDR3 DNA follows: TGTGCCAGCACCGAGAAAGAGACCCAGTACTTC.

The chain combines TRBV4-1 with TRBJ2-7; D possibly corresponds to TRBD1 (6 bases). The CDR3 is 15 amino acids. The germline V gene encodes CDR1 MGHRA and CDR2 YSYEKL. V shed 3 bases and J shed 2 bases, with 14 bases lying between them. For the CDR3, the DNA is TGCGCCAGCAGCCAGGGGCAGGGGAACGCCTACGAGCAGTACTTC. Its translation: CASSQGQGNAYEQYF.

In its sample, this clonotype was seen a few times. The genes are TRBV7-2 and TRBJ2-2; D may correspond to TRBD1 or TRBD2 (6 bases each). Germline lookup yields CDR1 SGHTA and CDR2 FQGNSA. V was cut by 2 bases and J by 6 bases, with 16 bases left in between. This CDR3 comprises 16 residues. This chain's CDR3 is CASSLTWAEGAGELFF. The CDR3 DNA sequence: TGTGCCAGCAGCTTAACGTGGGCGGAGGGGGCCGGGGAGCTGTTTTTT.

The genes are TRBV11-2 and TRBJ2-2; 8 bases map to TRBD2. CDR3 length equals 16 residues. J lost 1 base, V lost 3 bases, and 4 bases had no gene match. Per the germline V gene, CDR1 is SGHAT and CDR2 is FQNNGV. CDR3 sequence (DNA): TGTGCCAGCAGCTTCAGACTAGCGAGGAACACCGGGGAGCTGTTTTTT. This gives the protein CASSFRLARNTGELFF.

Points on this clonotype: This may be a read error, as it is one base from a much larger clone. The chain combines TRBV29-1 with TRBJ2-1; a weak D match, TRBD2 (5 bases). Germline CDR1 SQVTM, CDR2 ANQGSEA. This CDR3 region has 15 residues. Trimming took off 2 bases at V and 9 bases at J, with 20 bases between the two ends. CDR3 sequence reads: CSVERTEGELGEQFF. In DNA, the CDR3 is TGCAGCGTTGAACGAACAGAGGGCGAGTTGGGTGAGCAGTTCTTC.

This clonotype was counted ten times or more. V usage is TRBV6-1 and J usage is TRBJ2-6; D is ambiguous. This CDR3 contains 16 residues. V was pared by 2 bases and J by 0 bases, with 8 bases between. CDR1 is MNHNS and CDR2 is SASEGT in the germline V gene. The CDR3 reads CASSELPHSGANVLTF. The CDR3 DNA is TGTGCCAGCAGTGAACTCCCTCACTCTGGGGCCAACGTCCTGACTTTC.

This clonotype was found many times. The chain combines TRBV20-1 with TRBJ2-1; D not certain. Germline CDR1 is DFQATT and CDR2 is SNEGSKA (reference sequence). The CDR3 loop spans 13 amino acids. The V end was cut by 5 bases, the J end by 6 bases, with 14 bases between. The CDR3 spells CSAQLVSINEQFF. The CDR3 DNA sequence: TGCAGTGCTCAACTCGTAAGCATCAATGAGCAGTTCTTC.

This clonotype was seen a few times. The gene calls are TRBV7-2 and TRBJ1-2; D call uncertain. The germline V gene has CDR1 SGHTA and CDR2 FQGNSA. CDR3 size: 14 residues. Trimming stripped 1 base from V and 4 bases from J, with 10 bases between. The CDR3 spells CASSLEARGYGYTF. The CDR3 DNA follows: TGTGCCAGCAGCTTAGAGGCGCGAGGCTATGGCTACACCTTC.

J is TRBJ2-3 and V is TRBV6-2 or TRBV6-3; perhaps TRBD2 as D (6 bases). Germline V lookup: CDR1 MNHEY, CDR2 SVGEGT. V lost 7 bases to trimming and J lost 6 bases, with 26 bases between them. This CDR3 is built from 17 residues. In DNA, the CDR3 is TGTGCCAGCACCCCCACCTACGGGAGCGTGAAGGTGGATACGCAGTATTTT. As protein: CASTPTYGSVKVDTQYF.

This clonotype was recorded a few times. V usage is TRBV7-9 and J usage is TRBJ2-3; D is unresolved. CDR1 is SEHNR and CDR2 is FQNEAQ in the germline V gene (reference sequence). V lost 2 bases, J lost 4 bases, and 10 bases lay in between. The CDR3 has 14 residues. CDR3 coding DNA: TGTGCCAGCAGCTTAAGGCCCCCACCAGATACGCAGTATTTT. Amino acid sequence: CASSLRPPPDTQYF. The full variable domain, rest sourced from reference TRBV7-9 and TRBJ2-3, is DTGVSQNPRHKITKRGQNVTFRCDPISEHNRLYWYRQTLGQGPEFLTYFQNEAQLEKSRLLSDRFSAERPKGSFSTLEIQRTEQGDSAMYLCASSLRPPPDTQYFGPGTRLTVL.

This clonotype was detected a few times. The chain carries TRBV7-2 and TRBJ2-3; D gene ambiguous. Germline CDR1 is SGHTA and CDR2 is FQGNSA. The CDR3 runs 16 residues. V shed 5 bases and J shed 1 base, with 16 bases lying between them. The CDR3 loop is CASSPPWGSGTDTQYF. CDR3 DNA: TGTGCCAGCAGCCCCCCGTGGGGTTCAGGCACAGATACGCAGTATTTT.

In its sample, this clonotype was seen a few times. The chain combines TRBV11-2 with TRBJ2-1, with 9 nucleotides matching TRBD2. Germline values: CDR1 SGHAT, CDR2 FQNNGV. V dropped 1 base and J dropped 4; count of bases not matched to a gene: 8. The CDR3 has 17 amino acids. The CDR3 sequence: CASSLVSLRGGYNEQFF. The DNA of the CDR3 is TGTGCCAGCAGCTTAGTGTCTTTGCGGGGGGGGTACAATGAGCAGTTCTTC.

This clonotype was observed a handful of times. In DNA, the CDR3 is TGTGCCAGCAGACACAGGGTCCAAGAGACCCAGTACTTC. This gives the protein CASRHRVQETQYF. The chain has TRBV6-2 or TRBV6-3 and TRBJ2-5, with D perhaps TRBD1 (6 bases). Germline CDR1 reads MNHEY; CDR2 reads SVGEGT. The V end was cut by 6 bases, the J end by 1 base, with 9 bases between. The CDR3 spans 13 residues.

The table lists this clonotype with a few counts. The CDR3 DNA follows: TGTGCCAGCAGTCCCCCTTTCTTCTCTGGGGCCAACGTCCTGACTTTC. Its protein product is CASSPPFFSGANVLTF. J is TRBJ2-6 and V is TRBV12-3 or TRBV12-4; no clear D gene. The V end was cut by 5 bases, the J end by 0 bases, with 11 bases between. This CDR3 has 16 amino acids.

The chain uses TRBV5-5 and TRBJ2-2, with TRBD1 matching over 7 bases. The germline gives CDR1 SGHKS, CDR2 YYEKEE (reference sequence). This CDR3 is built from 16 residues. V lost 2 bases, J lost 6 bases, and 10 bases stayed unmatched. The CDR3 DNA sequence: TGTGCCAGCAGCTTCGGGCAGGGGGTACCGGCCGGGGAGCTGTTTTTT. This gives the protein CASSFGQGVPAGELFF.

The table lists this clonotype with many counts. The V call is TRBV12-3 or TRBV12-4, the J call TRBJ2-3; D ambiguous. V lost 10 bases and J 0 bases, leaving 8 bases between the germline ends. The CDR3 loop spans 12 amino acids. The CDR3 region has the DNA TGTGCCACAAAACAGAGCACAGATACGCAGTATTTT. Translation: CATKQSTDTQYF.

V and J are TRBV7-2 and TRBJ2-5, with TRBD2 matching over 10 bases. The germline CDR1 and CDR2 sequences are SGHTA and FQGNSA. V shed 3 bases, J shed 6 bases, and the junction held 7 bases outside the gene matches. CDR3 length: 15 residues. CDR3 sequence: CASSFSASGSKTQYF. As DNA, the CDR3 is TGTGCCAGCAGCTTTTCGGCTAGCGGGAGTAAGACCCAGTACTTC.

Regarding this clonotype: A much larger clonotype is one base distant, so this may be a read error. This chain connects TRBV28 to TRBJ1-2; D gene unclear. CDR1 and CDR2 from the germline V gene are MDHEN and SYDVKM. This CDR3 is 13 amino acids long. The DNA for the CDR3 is TGTGCCAGCGGTCCAGCCGGAAGCTATGGCTACTCCTTC. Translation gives CASGPAGSYGYSF.

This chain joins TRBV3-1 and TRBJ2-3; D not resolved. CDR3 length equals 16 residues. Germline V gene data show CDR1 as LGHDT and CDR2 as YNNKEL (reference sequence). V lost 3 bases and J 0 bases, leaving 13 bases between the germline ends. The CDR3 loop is CASSHRASISTDTQYF. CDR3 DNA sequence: TGTGCCAGCAGCCATAGGGCTTCTATTAGCACAGATACGCAGTATTTT.

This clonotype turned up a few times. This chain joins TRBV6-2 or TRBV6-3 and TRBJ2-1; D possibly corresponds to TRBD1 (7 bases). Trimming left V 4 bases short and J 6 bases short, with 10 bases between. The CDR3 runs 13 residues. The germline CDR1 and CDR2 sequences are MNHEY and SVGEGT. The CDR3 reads CASSSQGGNEQFF. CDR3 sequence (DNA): TGTGCCAGCAGTTCCCAGGGGGGCAATGAGCAGTTCTTC.

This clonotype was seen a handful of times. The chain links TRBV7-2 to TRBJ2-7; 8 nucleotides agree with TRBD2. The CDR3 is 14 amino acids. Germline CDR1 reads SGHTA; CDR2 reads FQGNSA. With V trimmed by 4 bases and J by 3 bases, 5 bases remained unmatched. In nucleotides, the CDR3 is TGTGCCAGCAGCTACGTAGCGGGGTTCTACGAGCAGTACTTC. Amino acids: CASSYVAGFYEQYF. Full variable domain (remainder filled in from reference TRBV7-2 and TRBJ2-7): GAGVSQSPSNKVTEKGKDVELRCDPISGHTALYWYRQSLGQGLEFLIYFQGNSAPDKSGLPSDRFSAERTGGSVSTLTIQRTQQEDSAVYLCASSYVAGFYEQYFGPGTRLTVT.

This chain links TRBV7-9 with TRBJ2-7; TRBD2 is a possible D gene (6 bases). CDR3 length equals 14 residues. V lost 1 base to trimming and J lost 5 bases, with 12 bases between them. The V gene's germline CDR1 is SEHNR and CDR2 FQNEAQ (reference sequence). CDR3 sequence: CASSLDPGVDEQYF. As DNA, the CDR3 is TGTGCCAGCAGCTTAGACCCGGGAGTAGACGAGCAGTACTTC.

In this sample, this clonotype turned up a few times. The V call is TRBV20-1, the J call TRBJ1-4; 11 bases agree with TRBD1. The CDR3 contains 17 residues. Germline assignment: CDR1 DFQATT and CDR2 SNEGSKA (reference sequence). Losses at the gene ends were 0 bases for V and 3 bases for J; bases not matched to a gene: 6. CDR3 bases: TGCAGTGCTAGAGAGGAAGGACAGGGGGCGTCTAATGAAAAACTGTTTTTT. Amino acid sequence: CSAREEGQGASNEKLFF.

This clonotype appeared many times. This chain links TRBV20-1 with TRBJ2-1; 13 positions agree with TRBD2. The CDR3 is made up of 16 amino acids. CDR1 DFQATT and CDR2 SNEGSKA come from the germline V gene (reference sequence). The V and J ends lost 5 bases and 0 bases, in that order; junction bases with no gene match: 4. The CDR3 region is CSAFGLAGASYNEQFF. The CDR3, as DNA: TGCAGTGCTTTCGGACTAGCGGGAGCCTCCTACAATGAGCAGTTCTTC.